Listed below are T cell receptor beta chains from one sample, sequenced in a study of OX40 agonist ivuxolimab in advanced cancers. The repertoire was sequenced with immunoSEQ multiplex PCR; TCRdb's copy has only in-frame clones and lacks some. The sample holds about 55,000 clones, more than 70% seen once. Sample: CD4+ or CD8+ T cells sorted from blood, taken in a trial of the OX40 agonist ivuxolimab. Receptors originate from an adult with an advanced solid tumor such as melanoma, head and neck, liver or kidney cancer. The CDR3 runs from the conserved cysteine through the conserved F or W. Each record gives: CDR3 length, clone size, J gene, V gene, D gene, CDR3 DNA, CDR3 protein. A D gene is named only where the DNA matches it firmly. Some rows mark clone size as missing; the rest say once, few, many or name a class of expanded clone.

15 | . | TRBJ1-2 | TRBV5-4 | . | TGTGCCAGCAGCCTAGGGACACGCAAACCCTATGGCTACACCTTC | CASSLGTRKPYGYTF
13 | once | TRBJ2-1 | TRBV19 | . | TGTGCCAGTAGAAGTGGTCGGGACCGAGAGCAGTTCTTC | CASRSGRDREQFF
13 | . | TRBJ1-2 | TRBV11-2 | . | TGTGCCAGCAAGTGGACAGCCTTTTATGGCTACACCTTC | CASKWTAFYGYTF
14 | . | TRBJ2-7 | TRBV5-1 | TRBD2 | TGCGCCAGCAGCTTAGAAGCGGGAAGGTACGAGCAGTACTTC | CASSLEAGRYEQYF
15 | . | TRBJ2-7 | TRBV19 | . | TGTGCCAGTAGTCCCTCGGGATCGAGGTCCTACGAGCAGTACTTC | CASSPSGSRSYEQYF
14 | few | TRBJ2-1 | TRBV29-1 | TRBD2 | TGCAGCGCCCCGGGACTAGCGTCCACAAGTGAGCAGTTCTTC | CSAPGLASTSEQFF
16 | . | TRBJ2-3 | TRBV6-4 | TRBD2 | TGTGCCAGCAGCATAGGACTAGCGGAAGGGACAGATACGCAGTATTTT | CASSIGLAEGTDTQYF
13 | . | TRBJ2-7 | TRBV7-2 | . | TGTGCCAGCAGCTTCGGGGTAGGGTACGAGCAGTACTTC | CASSFGVGYEQYF
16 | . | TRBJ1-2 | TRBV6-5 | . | TGTGCCAGCAGTTACAATCGTGGACAGATTAACTATGGCTACACCTTC | CASSYNRGQINYGYTF
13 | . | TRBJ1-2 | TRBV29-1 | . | TGCAGCGTTGAAATCCCAGGGAGCTATGGCTACACCTTC | CSVEIPGSYGYTF
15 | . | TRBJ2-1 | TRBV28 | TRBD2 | TGTGCCAGCAGTACTACTAGCGGGACTGATAGATGGCAGTTCTTC | CASSTTSGTDRWQFF
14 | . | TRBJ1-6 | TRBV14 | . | TGTGCCAGCAGCCATCGGGGAGACAATTCACCCCTCCACTTT | CASSHRGDNSPLHF
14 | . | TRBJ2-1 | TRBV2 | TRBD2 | TGTGCCAGCAGTGTACTAGCGGACGGGAATGAGCAGTTCTTC | CASSVLADGNEQFF
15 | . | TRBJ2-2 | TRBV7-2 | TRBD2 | TGTGCCAGCAGCATACTAGCGGGAAGAGGCGGGGAGCTGTTTTTT | CASSILAGRGGELFF
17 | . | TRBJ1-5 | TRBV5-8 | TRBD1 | TGTGCCAGCAGCTTGGTGCTTACAGGGGAGGCCAATCAGCCCCAGCATTTT | CASSLVLTGEANQPQHF
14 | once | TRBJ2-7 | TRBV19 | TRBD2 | TGTGCCAGTAGTACCCAGCGGGACCCCTACGAGCAGTACTTC | CASSTQRDPYEQYF
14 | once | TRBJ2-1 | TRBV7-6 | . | TGTGCCAGCAGCTCCTTCGAGGGGAGCAATGAGCAGTTCTTC | CASSSFEGSNEQFF
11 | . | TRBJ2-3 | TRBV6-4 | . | TGTGCCAGCAGTGAGGCAGATACGCAGTATTTT | CASSEADTQYF
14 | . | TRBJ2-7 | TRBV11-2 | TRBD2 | TGTGCCAGCAGCATCGGGACTAGCGTCGACGAGCAGTACTTC | CASSIGTSVDEQYF
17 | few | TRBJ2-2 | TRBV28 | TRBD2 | TGTGCCAGCAGACCGGGACTAGCGGGAGTAGGGACCGGGGAGCTGTTTTTT | CASRPGLAGVGTGELFF
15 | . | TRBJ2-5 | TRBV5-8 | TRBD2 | TGTGCCAGCAGCAAAGCGGGAGGGCCCGAAGAGACCCAGTACTTC | CASSKAGGPEETQYF
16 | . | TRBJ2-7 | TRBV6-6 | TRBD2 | TGTGCCAGCAGTACCGTCTTGAGCGGGGGTACCTACGAGCAGTACTTC | CASSTVLSGGTYEQYF
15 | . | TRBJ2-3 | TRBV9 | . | TGTGCCAGCAGCGCCTCATGGGCGGGCACAGATACGCAGTATTTT | CASSASWAGTDTQYF
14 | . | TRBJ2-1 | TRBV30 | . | TGTGCCTGGACGGCGGAAAGCTCCTACAATGAGCAGTTCTTC | CAWTAESSYNEQFF
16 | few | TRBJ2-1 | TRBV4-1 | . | TGCGCCAGCAGCCGACCCGGGGGACTGGGTTATAATGAGCAGTTCTTC | CASSRPGGLGYNEQFF
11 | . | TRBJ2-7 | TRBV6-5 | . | TGTGCCAGATCACTAGCTGGCGAGCAGTACTTC | CARSLAGEQYF
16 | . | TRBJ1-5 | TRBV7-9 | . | TGTGCCAGCAGCCCAGCTGGGCGGGGGGGCAATCAGCCCCAGCATTTT | CASSPAGRGGNQPQHF
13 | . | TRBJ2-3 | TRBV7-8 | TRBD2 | TGTGCCAGCTTCCGGGACTACACAGATACGCAGTATTTT | CASFRDYTDTQYF
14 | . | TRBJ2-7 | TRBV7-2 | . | TGTGCCAGCAGCTTAGTCGGACAGTCATACGAGCAGTACTTC | CASSLVGQSYEQYF
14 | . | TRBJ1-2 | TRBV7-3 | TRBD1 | TGTGCCAGCAGCTTAGGACAGGGCAACTATGGCTACACCTTC | CASSLGQGNYGYTF
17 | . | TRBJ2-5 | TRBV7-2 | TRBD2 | TGTGCCAGCAGCTTGGGCGCTAGCGGGAGGTGGGGGGAGACCCAGTACTTC | CASSLGASGRWGETQYF
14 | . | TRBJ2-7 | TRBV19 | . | TGTGCCAGTAGTATAGATCCACAAAATGGGGAGCAGTACTTC | CASSIDPQNGEQYF
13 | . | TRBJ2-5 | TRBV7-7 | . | TGTGCCAGCAGCTTAGCCAACCAAGAGACCCAGTACTTC | CASSLANQETQYF
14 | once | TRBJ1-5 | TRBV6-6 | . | TGTGCCAGCTCCGGAGAAGTGGTGGGGCAGCCCCAGCATTTT | CASSGEVVGQPQHF
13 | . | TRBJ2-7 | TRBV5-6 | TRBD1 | TGTGCCAGCGCCCCAAAAAACCGGGACAGGGTAAACTTC | CASAPKNRDRVNF
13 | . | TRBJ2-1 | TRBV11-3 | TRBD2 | TGTGCCAGCAACCCAGCGGGAGCGCATGAGCAGTTCTTC | CASNPAGAHEQFF
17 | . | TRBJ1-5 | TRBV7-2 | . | TGTGCCAGCAGCCTAAGAGGGGGACTCTTTAGCAATCAGCCCCAGCATTTT | CASSLRGGLFSNQPQHF
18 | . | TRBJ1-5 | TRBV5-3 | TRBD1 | TGTGCCAGAAGCTTCCGAACCGGGACAGGGAAGGTCAATCAGCCCCAGCATTTT | CARSFRTGTGKVNQPQHF
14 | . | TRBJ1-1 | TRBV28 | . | TGTGCCAGCAGTTTAAGGGCCAGCCACACTGAAGCTTTCTTT | CASSLRASHTEAFF
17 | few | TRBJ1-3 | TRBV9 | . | TGTGCCAGCAGCGTATTGGCAGTCCTTAGCTCTGGAAACACCATATATTTT | CASSVLAVLSSGNTIYF
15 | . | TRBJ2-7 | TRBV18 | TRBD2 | TGTGCCAGCTCCCGTGGAGCGGGAGGCTCCTACGAGCAGTACTTC | CASSRGAGGSYEQYF
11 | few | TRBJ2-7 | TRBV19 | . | TGTGCCAGTAGGGACACATACGAGCAGTACTTC | CASRDTYEQYF